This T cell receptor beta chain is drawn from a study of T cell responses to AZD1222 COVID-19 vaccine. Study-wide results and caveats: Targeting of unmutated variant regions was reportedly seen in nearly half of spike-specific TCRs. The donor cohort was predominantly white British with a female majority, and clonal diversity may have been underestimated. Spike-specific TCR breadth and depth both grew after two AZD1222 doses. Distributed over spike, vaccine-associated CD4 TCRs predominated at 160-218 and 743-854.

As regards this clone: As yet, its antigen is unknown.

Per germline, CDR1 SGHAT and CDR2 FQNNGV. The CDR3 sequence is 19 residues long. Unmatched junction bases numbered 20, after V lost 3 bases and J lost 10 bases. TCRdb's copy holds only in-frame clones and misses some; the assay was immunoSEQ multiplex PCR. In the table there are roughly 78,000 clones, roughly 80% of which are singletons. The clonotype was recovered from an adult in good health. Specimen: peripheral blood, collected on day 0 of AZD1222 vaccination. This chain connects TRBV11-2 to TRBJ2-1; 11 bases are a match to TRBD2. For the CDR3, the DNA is TGTGCCAGCAGCTTCCGAAGCCTTGGGCTAGCGGGAGGAATTGGGGAGCAGTTCTTC. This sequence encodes CASSFRSLGLAGGIGEQFF.